This passage covers 12 T cell receptor beta chains from one sample sequenced in a study of cytomegalovirus exposure and HLA in healthy donors. It was with 60 Vbeta and 13 Jbeta primers that the PCR ran. Produced via immunoSEQ multiplex PCR; TCRdb's table is partial and in-frame only. This table holds 95,000 to 100,000 clones, approximately 72% found once. The source material was PBMCs. All receptors come from a woman aged 40 to 50 in good health and CMV-seronegative.

This clone was counted once. The chain links TRBV7-9 to TRBJ1-1; 7 nucleotides align to TRBD1. J gave up 1 base and V 7 bases, and 12 bases lay outside the gene matches. CDR3 length: 16 residues. CDR1 is SEHNR and CDR2 is FQNEAQ in the germline V gene (reference sequence). CDR3 bases: TGTGCCAGCATGGGAACCGAGGGGGCTTGGAACACTGAAGCTTTCTTT. Its protein is CASMGTEGAWNTEAFF. Full variable domain (remainder filled in from reference TRBV7-9 and TRBJ1-1): DTGVSQNPRHKITKRGQNVTFRCDPISEHNRLYWYRQTLGQGPEFLTYFQNEAQLEKSRLLSDRFSAERPKGSFSTLEIQRTEQGDSAMYLCASMGTEGAWNTEAFFGQGTRLTVV.

The chain employs TRBV30 and TRBJ2-3, with D tentatively TRBD2 (5 bases). Trimming stripped 3 bases from V and 0 bases from J, with 10 bases between. The CDR3 is made up of 14 amino acids. Looked up from germline, CDR1 is GTSNPN and CDR2 is SVGIG (reference sequence). The CDR3 loop is CAWRRATSTDTQYF. Written as DNA, the CDR3 is TGTGCCTGGAGGCGGGCCACTAGCACAGATACGCAGTATTTT. The full variable domain, its missing parts supplied by reference TRBV30 and TRBJ2-3, is SQTIHQWPATLVQPVGSPLSLECTVEGTSNPNLYWYRQAAGRGLQLLFYSVGIGQISSEVPQNLSASRPQDRQFILSSKKLLLSDSGFYLCAWRRATSTDTQYFGPGTRLTVL.

This clone was detected only a few times. V usage is TRBV5-1 and J usage is TRBJ1-4; tentatively, D is TRBD1 (6 bases). From germline, CDR1 is SGHRS and CDR2 YFSETQ. Trimming left V 0 bases short and J 8 bases short, with 14 bases between. The CDR3 length is 15 residues. The DNA for the CDR3 is TGCGCCAGCAGCTTGGCAAGGGGGAGAGACGAAAAACTGTTTTTT. As protein: CASSLARGRDEKLFF.

The V and J genes are TRBV4-2 and TRBJ1-5; D may be TRBD1 (5 bases). Germline values: CDR1 LGHNA, CDR2 YNFKEQ. The CDR3 extends over 15 amino acids. V was trimmed by 0 bases and J by 4 bases, leaving 10 bases between them. Here the CDR3 reads CASSQERQTNQPQHF. CDR3 sequence (DNA): TGTGCCAGCAGCCAAGAAAGACAGACGAATCAGCCCCAGCATTTT.

A note on this clone: A read error may account for a junction end that differs from germline. CDR3 protein: CSSSLVAVRAINEKLFF. CDR3 DNA: TGTTCCAGCAGCTTAGTGGCGGTTAGAGCTATTAATGAAAAACTGTTTTTT. The chain recombines TRBV7-9 with TRBJ1-4; D not resolved. The CDR3 has 17 amino acids. Germline assignment: CDR1 SEHNR and CDR2 FQNEAQ (reference sequence).

V usage is TRBV6-5 and J usage is TRBJ2-2; D unresolved. The length of the CDR3 is 15 residues. The V end was cut by 4 bases, the J end by 0 bases, with 9 bases between. Germline values: CDR1 MNHEY, CDR2 SVGAGI. CDR3 residues: CASSFLRANTGELFF. The CDR3 region has the DNA TGTGCCAGCAGTTTTTTGCGCGCGAACACCGGGGAGCTGTTTTTT.

The chain uses TRBV19 and TRBJ2-3, with TRBD2 matching 8 bases. Germline assignment: CDR1 LNHDA and CDR2 SQIVND (reference sequence). The CDR3 loop spans 15 amino acids. V lost 8 bases, J lost 4 bases, and 11 bases stayed unmatched. The DNA of the CDR3 is TGTGCCAGTGCCCCCGGGAGGGGGTACGCAGATACGCAGTATTTT. Translated, it gives CASAPGRGYADTQYF.

The genes are TRBV6-5 and TRBJ2-1; unclear D gene. Per the germline V gene, CDR1 is MNHEY and CDR2 is SVGAGI. The CDR3 loop spans 12 amino acids. Trimming cost V 3 bases and J 6 bases, with 6 bases left between them. The CDR3 reads CASSYFGNEQFF. The DNA of the CDR3 is TGTGCCAGCAGTTATTTCGGCAATGAGCAGTTCTTC.

The rearrangement joins TRBV4-1 to TRBJ2-1; TRBD2 matches at 9 bases. With 0 bases clipped from V and 9 bases from J, the junction kept 9 bases outside the gene matches. Germline V gene data show CDR1 as MGHRA and CDR2 as YSYEKL. This CDR3 is built from 16 residues. CDR3 protein: CASSQDLRTSASEQFF. CDR3 bases: TGCGCCAGCAGCCAAGATCTGCGGACTAGCGCCTCTGAGCAGTTCTTC.

The rearrangement links TRBV19 to TRBJ2-2; the D gene is possibly TRBD2 (5 bases). Per the germline V gene, CDR1 is LNHDA and CDR2 is SQIVND (reference sequence). V gave up 6 bases and J gave up 8 bases, with 13 bases separating them. This CDR3 spans 13 amino acids. In DNA form, the CDR3 reads TGTGCCAGTAGGAGAGAGGGTGAGGGGGAGCTGTTTTTT. It codes for CASRREGEGELFF.

This clone was seen just once. The chain combines TRBV14 with TRBJ2-7; 7 bases are shared with TRBD2. CDR3 length: 16 amino acids. Germline V gene sequence: CDR1 SGHDN, CDR2 FVKESK. Losses at the gene ends were 3 bases for V and 0 bases for J; bases not matched to a gene: 8. CDR3 nucleotides: TGTGCCAGCAGCCATTTCAGCGGGGAAAGCTCCTACGAGCAGTACTTC. Its protein product is CASSHFSGESSYEQYF.

The CDR3: CASSLSAGTDTQYF. The CDR3 DNA sequence: TGTGCCAGCAGCTTATCCGCAGGCACAGATACGCAGTATTTT. The V gene is TRBV7-2, the J gene TRBJ2-3; D gene uncertain. CDR3 length: 14 residues. Trimming cost V 2 bases and J 1 base, with 7 bases left between them. Germline loops: CDR1 SGHTA, CDR2 FQGNSA. The entire variable domain, with the rest obtained from reference TRBV7-2 and TRBJ2-3, is as follows: GAGVSQSPSNKVTEKGKDVELRCDPISGHTALYWYRQSLGQGLEFLIYFQGNSAPDKSGLPSDRFSAERTGGSVSTLTIQRTQQEDSAVYLCASSLSAGTDTQYFGPGTRLTVL.